This TCR beta chain was captured by sequencing in a study of blood T cell repertoires in COVID-19. With 5 bases clipped from V and 3 bases from J, the junction kept 3 bases outside the gene matches. Germline values: CDR1 SEHNR, CDR2 FQNEAQ (reference sequence). This CDR3 has 14 residues. In the original analysis: Reference gene primers were amplified, and this amplification served to estimate nucleated cell counts. Assay used: immunoSEQ multiplex PCR; TCRdb lists only in-frame clones, some missing. The V and J calls and clone size come from that table; D and trimming were worked out from the DNA. Of roughly 140,000 clones in the sample, approximately 90% are singletons; the top ten hold 9.5% to 12%.

This TCR was sampled from a woman of 80 years or more with acute or convalescent COVID-19. Sequencing used peripheral blood. J is TRBJ2-5 and V is TRBV7-9, with TRBD2 matching 10 bases. CDR3 sequence (DNA): TGTGCCAGCAGCCCCGGACTAGCGGAAGAGACCCAGTACTTC. Translation: CASSPGLAEETQYF.